The present TCR beta chain was sequenced within a study of regulatory T cells in long-lasting Graves disease. The CDR3 sequence is 14 residues long. V was clipped by 6 bases and J by 3 bases; unmatched bases: 7. The germline gives CDR1 DFQATT, CDR2 SNEGSKA (reference sequence). Time point: persistent/refractory GD, antithyroid drugs over 5 years with positive TRAb. There was RNA extracted from PBMCs, and the TCR library was made from it. TCR beta libraries were built with iRepertoire HTBI primers and Arm-PCR of CDR3 regions. Each CDR3 protein is one row after TCRdb ran MiXCR on the multiplex PCR reads. The table has roughly 500,000 distinct CDR3 sequences, about 20% seen once; the top ten hold around 13%.

This TCR was sampled from a female donor with Graves disease. The rearrangement links TRBV20-1 to TRBJ2-3; 9 positions agree with TRBD2. The sequences come from peripheral blood mononuclear cells (PBMCs), collected when the disease was refractory, from a patient treated with antithyroid drugs. The CDR3 DNA reads TGCAGTGCAATGACTAGCGGCGGGACAGATACGCAGTATTTT. Amino acid sequence: CSAMTSGGTDTQYF.